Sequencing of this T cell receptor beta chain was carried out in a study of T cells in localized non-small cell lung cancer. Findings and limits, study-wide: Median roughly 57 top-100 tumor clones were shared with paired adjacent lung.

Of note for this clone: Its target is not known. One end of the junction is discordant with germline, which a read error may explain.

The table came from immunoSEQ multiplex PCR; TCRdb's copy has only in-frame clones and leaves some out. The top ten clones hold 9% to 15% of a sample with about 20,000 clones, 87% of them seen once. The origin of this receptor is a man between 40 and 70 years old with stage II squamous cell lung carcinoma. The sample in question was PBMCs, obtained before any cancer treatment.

This CDR3 reads CASSQPRDKDYGYTF. CDR3 DNA: TGCGCCAGCAGCCAGCCGCGGGACAAAGACTATGGCTACACCTTC. The gene calls are TRBV5-3 and TRBJ1-2, with a possible D match to TRBD1 (6 bases). TRBV5-3 is filed as an ORF, its function uncertain. The CDR3 contains 15 residues.